What follows describes a single T cell receptor beta chain. The data were obtained in a study of blood T cell repertoires in COVID-19. Method: immunoSEQ multiplex PCR; TCRdb's copy keeps in-frame clones and lacks some. Among approximately 90,000 clones listed, around 83% were seen once. The V and J ends lost 3 bases and 3 bases respectively, with 11 bases between them. Looked up from germline, CDR1 is MDHEN and CDR2 is SYDVKM. The CDR3 length is 14 residues. The TCR was taken from a man aged 55 to 69 with acute or convalescent COVID-19. The sequencing sample was made of peripheral blood. The chain joins TRBV28 to TRBJ1-2, with a weak D call TRBD1 (6 bases). Written as DNA, the CDR3 is TGTGCCAGCAGTTTGGCAGGGGTGGACTATGGCTACACCTTC. The encoded protein is CASSLAGVDYGYTF.